A selection of T cell receptor beta chains follows, all from one sample in a study of cytomegalovirus exposure and HLA in healthy donors. TCRdb keeps only in-frame clones here, not all; method: immunoSEQ multiplex PCR. Of about 140,000 clones listed, roughly 79% are singletons. Sequencing was done on a sample of PBMCs. All receptors derive from a middle-aged woman in good health and CMV-seronegative. Each CDR3 is given with its conserved first and last residue. Each record gives: clone size, D gene, J gene, V gene, CDR3 DNA, CDR3 protein. D genes are given only for firm matches. Rows may omit the clone size; those that give it use once, few, many or a size class.

>-|-|TRBJ1-5|TRBV7-8
TGTGCCAGCAGCAAGGGGGGGGGTGGTCAGGGGCCCCAGCATTTT
CASSKGGGGQGPQHF
>-|TRBD2|TRBJ2-7|TRBV9
TGTGCCAGCAGCGGTACTAGCGGGGGCTACGAGCAGTACTTC
CASSGTSGGYEQYF
>-|-|TRBJ2-5|TRBV9
TGTGCCAGCAGCGTGGGTACCTTGTCGGGAGAGACCCAGTACTTC
CASSVGTLSGETQYF
>few|-|TRBJ1-2|TRBV7-2
TGTGCCAGCAGCTCCGCAGTAATGGCTAGTGGCTACACCTTC
CASSSAVMASGYTF
>few|TRBD1|TRBJ2-7|TRBV5-1
TGCGCCAGCAGCTTGTTCGCAGGGGGCTACGAGCAGTACTTC
CASSLFAGGYEQYF
>-|-|TRBJ2-7|TRBV5-6
TGCGCCAGCAGCTTGGAACACTACGAGCAGTACTTC
CASSLEHYEQYF
>-|-|TRBJ1-2|TRBV13
TGTGCCAGCAGCTTATTGGAGGGTCGCTATGGCTACACCTTC
CASSLLEGRYGYTF
>-|TRBD1|TRBJ2-1|TRBV2
TGTGCCAGCAAGGGACAGGACACTTTTACCCCCAAACAGTTCTTC
CASKGQDTFTPKQFF
>-|TRBD1|TRBJ2-7|TRBV13
TGTGCCAGCAGCTTAAGCGGACAGGTCATTTCCTACGAGCAGTACTTC
CASSLSGQVISYEQYF
>-|-|TRBJ1-2|TRBV4-2
TGTGCCAGCAGCCAAGTGGTCAGGGTCGATGACTACACCTTC
CASSQVVRVDDYTF
>-|-|TRBJ1-3|TRBV11-2
TGTGCCAGCAGCAACACAGGGTCTGGAAACACCATATATTTT
CASSNTGSGNTIYF